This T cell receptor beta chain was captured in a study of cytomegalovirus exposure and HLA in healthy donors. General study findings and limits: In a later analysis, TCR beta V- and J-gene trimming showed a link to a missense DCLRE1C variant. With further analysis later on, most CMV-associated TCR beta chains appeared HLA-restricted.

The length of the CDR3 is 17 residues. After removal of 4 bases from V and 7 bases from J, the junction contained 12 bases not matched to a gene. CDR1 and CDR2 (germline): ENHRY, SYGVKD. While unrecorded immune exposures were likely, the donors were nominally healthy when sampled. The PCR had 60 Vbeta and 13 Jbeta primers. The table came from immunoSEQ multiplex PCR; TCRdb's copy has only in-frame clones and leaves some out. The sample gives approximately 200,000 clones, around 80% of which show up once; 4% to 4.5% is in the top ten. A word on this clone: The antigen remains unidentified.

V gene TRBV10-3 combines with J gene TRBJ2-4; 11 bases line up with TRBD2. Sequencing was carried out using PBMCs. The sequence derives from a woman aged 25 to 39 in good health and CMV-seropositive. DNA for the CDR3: TGTGCCATCAGTGGGGCTACAGCGGTAGCGGGAGGGAACATTCAGTACTTC. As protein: CAISGATAVAGGNIQYF.